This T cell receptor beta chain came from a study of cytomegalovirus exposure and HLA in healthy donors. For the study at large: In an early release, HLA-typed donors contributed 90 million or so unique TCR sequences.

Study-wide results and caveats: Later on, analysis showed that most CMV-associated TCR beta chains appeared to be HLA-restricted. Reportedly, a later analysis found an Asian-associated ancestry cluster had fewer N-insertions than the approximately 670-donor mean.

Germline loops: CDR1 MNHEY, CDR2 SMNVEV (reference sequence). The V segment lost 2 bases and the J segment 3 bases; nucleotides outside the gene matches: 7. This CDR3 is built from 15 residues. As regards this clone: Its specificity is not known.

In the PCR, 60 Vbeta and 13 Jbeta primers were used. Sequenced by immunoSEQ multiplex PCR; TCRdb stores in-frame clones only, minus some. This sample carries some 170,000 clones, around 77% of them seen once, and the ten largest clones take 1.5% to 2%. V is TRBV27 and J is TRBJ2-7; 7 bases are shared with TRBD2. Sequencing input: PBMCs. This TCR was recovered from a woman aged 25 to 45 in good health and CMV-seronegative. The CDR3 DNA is TGTGCCAGCAGTTTAAGGGAGGGAGGGCTCTACGAGCAGTACTTC. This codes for CASSLREGGLYEQYF.